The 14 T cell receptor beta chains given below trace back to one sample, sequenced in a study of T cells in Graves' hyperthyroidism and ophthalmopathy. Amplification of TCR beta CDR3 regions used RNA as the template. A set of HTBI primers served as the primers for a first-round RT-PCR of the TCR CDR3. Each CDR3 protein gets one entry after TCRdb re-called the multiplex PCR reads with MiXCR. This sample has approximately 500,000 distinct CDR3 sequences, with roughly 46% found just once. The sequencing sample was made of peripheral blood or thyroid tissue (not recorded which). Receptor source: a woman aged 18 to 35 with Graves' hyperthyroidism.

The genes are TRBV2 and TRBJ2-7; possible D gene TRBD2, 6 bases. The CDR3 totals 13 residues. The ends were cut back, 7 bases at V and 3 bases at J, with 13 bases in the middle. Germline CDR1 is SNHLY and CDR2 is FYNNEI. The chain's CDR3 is CASMRGGGYEQYF. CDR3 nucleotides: TGTGCCAGCATGAGGGGAGGAGGCTACGAGCAGTACTTC.

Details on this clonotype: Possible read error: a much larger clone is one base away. The CDR3 coding sequence is TGTGCCACCAGCAGAGAAACCGGGGGCTATGGCTACACCTTC. This translates into CATSRETGGYGYTF. The V gene is TRBV15, the J gene TRBJ1-2; maybe TRBD1 (5 bases). Trimming cost V 0 bases and J 4 bases, with 9 bases left between them. CDR3 length: 14 residues. The germline V gene encodes CDR1 LNHNV and CDR2 YYDKDF (reference sequence). Filled out from reference TRBV15 and TRBJ1-2, the complete variable domain reads DAMVIQNPRYQVTQFGKPVTLSCSQTLNHNVMYWYQQKSSQAPKLLFHYYDKDFNNEADTPDNFQSRRPNTSFCFLDIRSPGLGDTAMYLCATSRETGGYGYTFGSGTRLTVV.

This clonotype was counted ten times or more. CDR3 DNA: TGTGCCAGCGGGACTCTCCTCTCTGGAAACACCATATATTTT. Residues: CASGTLLSGNTIYF. The V call is TRBV6-5, the J call TRBJ1-3; a weak D match, TRBD1 (5 bases). V was shortened by 8 bases and J by 0 bases, with 11 bases between the two germline ends. The CDR3 has 14 amino acids. Per germline, CDR1 MNHEY and CDR2 SVGAGI.

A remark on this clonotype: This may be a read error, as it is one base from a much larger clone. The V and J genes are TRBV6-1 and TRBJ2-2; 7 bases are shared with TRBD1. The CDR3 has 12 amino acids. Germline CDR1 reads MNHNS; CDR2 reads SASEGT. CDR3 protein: CTSSAQGRELFF. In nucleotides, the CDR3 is TGTACCAGCAGTGCACAGGGGAGGGAGCTGTTTTTT.

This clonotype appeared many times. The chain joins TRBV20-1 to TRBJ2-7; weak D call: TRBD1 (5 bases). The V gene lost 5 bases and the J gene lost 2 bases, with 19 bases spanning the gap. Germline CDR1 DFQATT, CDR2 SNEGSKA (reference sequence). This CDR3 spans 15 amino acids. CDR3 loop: CSASQKGLLAYEQYF. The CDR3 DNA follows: TGCAGTGCTTCCCAGAAGGGGCTCTTAGCCTACGAGCAGTACTTC.

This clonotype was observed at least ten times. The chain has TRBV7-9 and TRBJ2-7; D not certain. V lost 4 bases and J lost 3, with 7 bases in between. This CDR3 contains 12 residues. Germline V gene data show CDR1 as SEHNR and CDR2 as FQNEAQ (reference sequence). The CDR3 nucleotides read TGTGCCAGCAGCTCAGAGGACTACGAGCAGTACTTC. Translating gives CASSSEDYEQYF.

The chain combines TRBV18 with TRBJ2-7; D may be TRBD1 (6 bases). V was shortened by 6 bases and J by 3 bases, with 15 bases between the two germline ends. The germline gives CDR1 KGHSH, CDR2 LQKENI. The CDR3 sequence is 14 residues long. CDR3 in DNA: TGTGCCAGCTCCCCCATGTCAGGGGTCTACGAGCAGTACTTC. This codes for CASSPMSGVYEQYF.

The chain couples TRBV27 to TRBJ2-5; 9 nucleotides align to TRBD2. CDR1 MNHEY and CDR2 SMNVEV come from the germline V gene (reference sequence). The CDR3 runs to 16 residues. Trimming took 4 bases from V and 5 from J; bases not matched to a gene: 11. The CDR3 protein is CASSSMTSGERETQYF. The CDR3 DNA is TGTGCCAGCAGTTCAATGACTAGCGGTGAACGGGAGACCCAGTACTTC.

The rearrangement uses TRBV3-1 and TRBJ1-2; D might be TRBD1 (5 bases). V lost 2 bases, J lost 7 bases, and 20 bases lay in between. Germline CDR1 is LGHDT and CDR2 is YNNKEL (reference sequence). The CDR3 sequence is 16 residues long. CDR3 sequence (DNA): TGTGCCAGCAGCCAAAGACTGGGGGAGACGGCTGGTGGCTACACCTTC. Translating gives CASSQRLGETAGGYTF.

The CDR3 nucleotides read TGTGCCACCAGCAGCTTTGGTTATGGCAATCAGCCCCAGCATTTT. It encodes CATSSFGYGNQPQHF. This chain links TRBV15 with TRBJ1-5; D is uncertain. The CDR3 spans 15 residues. V was cut by 3 bases and J by 2 bases, with 11 bases left in between. Germline V gene data show CDR1 as LNHNV and CDR2 as YYDKDF (reference sequence).

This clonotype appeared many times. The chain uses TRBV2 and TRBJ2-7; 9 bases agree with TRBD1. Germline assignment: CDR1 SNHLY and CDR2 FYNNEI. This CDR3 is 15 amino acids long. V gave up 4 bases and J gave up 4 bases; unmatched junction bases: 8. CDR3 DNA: TGTGCCAGCAGTGGTTCAGGACAGGGGTTGTACGAGCAGTACTTC. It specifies CASSGSGQGLYEQYF.

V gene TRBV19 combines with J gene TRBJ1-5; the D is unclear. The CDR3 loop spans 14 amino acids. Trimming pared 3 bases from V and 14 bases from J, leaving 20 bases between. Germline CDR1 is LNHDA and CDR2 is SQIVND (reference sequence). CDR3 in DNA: TGTGCCAGTAGTATCCGAGCGGGAGGAGGCTACGAGCATTTT. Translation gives CASSIRAGGGYEHF.

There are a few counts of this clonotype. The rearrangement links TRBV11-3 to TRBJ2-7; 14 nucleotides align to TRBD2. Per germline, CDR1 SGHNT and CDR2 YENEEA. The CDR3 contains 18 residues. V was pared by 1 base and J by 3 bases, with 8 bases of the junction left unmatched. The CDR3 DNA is TGTGCCAGCAGCTTAGGTAGGGGGACTAGCGGGAGCATCTACGAGCAGTACTTC. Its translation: CASSLGRGTSGSIYEQYF. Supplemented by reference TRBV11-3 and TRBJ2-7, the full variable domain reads EAGVVQSPRYKIIEKKQPVAFWCNPISGHNTLYWYLQNLGQGPELLIRYENEEAVDDSQLPKDRFSAERLKGVDSTLKIQPAELGDSAVYLCASSLGRGTSGSIYEQYFGPGTRLTVT.

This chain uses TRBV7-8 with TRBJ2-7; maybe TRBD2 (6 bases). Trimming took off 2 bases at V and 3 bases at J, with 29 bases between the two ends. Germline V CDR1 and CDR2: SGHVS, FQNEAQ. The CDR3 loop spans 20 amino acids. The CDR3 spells CASSLPSRRGGGLSYYEQYF. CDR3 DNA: TGTGCCAGCAGCTTACCCTCACGGCGGGGTGGTGGGCTGAGCTACTACGAGCAGTACTTC.